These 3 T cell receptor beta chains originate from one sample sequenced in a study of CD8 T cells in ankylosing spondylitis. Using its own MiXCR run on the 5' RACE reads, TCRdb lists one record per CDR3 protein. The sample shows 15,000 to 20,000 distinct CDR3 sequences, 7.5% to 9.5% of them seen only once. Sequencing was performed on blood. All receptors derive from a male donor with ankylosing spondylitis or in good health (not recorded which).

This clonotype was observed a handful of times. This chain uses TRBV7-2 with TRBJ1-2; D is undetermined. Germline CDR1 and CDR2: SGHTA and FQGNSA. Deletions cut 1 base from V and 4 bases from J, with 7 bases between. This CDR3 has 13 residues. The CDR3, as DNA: TGTGCCAGCAGCTTAGGGTTCGTCTATGGCTACACCTTC. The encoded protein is CASSLGFVYGYTF.

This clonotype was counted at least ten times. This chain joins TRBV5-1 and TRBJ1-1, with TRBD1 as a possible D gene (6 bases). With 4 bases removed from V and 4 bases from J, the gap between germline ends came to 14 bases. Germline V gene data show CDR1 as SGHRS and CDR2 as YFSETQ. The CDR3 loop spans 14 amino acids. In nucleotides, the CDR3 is TGCGCCAGCAGCAATCTAAGGGGGAGCACTGAAGCTTTCTTT. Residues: CASSNLRGSTEAFF.

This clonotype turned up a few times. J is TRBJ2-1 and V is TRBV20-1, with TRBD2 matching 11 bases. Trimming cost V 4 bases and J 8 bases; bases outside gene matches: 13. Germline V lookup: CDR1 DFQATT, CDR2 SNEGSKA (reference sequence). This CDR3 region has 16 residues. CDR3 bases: TGCAGTGCTATTCTGACTAGCGGGGCCGTTGGGTATGAGCAGTTCTTC. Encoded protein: CSAILTSGAVGYEQFF.